The 18 T cell receptor beta chains in this list originate from one sample, sequenced in a study of blood T cell repertoires in COVID-19 (dated by TCRdb to about 2020). The receptor library was made with the immunoSEQ multiplex PCR assay. TCRdb took this table from immuneACCESS and kept in-frame rearrangements with V and J called. Such tables lack part of the clones; where checked against another copy, unresolved V genes explain under half of the gap, and the rest is unexplained. The sample table contains 180,000 or so clones; only one count was recorded for 60% to 85% of them. The ten largest account for roughly 8.7% of the sample. The source material was peripheral blood. The receptors originated from a woman aged 45-60 years with active or convalescent COVID-19.

The genes are TRBV19 and TRBJ1-1; D remains unclear. V dropped 7 bases and J dropped 4 bases, with 13 bases sitting between them. Germline loops: CDR1 LNHDA, CDR2 SQIVND (reference sequence). CDR3 length: 13 residues. DNA for the CDR3: TGTGCCAGTATCGGACTTATCCCCACTGAAGCTTTCTTT. Protein sequence: CASIGLIPTEAFF.

The rearrangement uses TRBV29-1 and TRBJ2-1; TRBD2 matches at 10 bases. The CDR3 length is 12 residues. Germline CDR1 SQVTM, CDR2 ANQGSEA. With 4 bases clipped from V and 6 bases from J, the junction kept 0 bases outside the gene matches. This CDR3 is CSVGLAGNEQFF. The CDR3 nucleotides are TGCAGCGTTGGACTAGCGGGCAATGAGCAGTTCTTC.

This clone appeared a few times. V is TRBV9 and J is TRBJ1-2; the match to TRBD1 covers 9 bases. This CDR3 contains 17 residues. Losses at the gene ends were 3 bases for V and 8 bases for J; bases not matched to a gene: 17. Germline V lookup: CDR1 SGDLS, CDR2 YYNGEE. The CDR3 nucleotides read TGTGCCAGCAGCGCCCACTCACAGGGGGCGCTTGGGAAAGGCTACACCTTC. Protein: CASSAHSQGALGKGYTF.

This clone has more than one count but fewer than ten. This chain joins TRBV7-2 and TRBJ1-1, with D perhaps matching TRBD1 (5 bases). The CDR3 is made up of 12 amino acids. Germline lookup yields CDR1 SGHTA and CDR2 FQGNSA. V lost 1 base, J lost 7 bases, and 7 bases lay in between. In nucleotides, the CDR3 is TGTGCCAGCAGCTTAGTAGGGGTTGAAGCTTTCTTT. Protein sequence: CASSLVGVEAFF.

This chain uses TRBV2 with TRBJ2-3; TRBD1 matches at 9 bases. This CDR3 contains 14 residues. Per germline, CDR1 SNHLY and CDR2 FYNNEI. With 7 bases clipped from V and 3 bases from J, the junction kept 5 bases outside the gene matches. For the CDR3, the DNA is TGTGCCAGCATGAAGGGACAGGGAACAGATACGCAGTATTTT. Residues: CASMKGQGTDTQYF.

This clone has a handful of counts. This chain uses TRBV5-8 with TRBJ2-5; 8 nucleotides line up with TRBD2. CDR3 size: 15 residues. CDR1 is SGHTS and CDR2 is YDEGEE in the germline V gene. Trimming removed 4 bases from V and 4 bases from J; junction bases left unmatched: 9. The CDR3: CASSVTLGGGETQYF. CDR3 DNA sequence: TGTGCCAGCAGCGTCACACTCGGGGGGGGAGAGACCCAGTACTTC.

Within the sample, this clone is medium-sized (0.01 to 0.1%). V is TRBV28 and J is TRBJ2-4, with TRBD1 as a possible D gene (6 bases). The CDR3 totals 14 residues. CDR1 and CDR2 (germline): MDHEN, SYDVKM. Between the trimmed V and J ends, which lost 7 bases and 6 bases, there was a span of 16 bases. CDR3 in DNA: TGTGCCAGCAAACCCCGGGACAATCTAAACATTCAGTACTTC. It specifies CASKPRDNLNIQYF.

This rearrangement joins TRBV25-1 to TRBJ1-2, with TRBD1 matching 8 bases. This CDR3 is built from 15 residues. Losses at the gene ends were 4 bases for V and 2 bases for J; bases not matched to a gene: 6. Germline CDR1 MGHDK, CDR2 SYGVNS. This CDR3 reads CASSASDRANYGYTF. The CDR3 DNA reads TGTGCCAGCAGTGCCTCGGACAGGGCCAACTATGGCTACACCTTC.

The table lists this clone with many counts. The genes are TRBV15 and TRBJ1-5, with 7 nucleotides matching TRBD1. Germline CDR1 is LNHNV and CDR2 is YYDKDF (reference sequence). The ends lost 2 bases at V and 6 bases at J; junction bases unmatched: 16. This CDR3 contains 18 residues. The CDR3 nucleotides are TGTGCCACCAGCAGATTGTCTCTGACAGGGTCCGGGGGTCAGCCCCAGCATTTT. It translates to CATSRLSLTGSGGQPQHF.

The chain is built from TRBV7-2 and TRBJ1-2; 7 bases match TRBD1. Germline V lookup: CDR1 SGHTA, CDR2 FQGNSA. The CDR3 length is 18 residues. Unmatched junction bases numbered 13, after V lost 1 base and J lost 2 bases. The CDR3 protein is CASSLGSLRQGYNYGYTF. As DNA, the CDR3 is TGTGCCAGCAGCTTAGGATCCCTTAGACAGGGCTACAACTATGGCTACACCTTC.

The rearrangement links TRBV5-1 to TRBJ2-7; no clear D gene. V lost 4 bases and J 2 bases, leaving 10 bases between the germline ends. The germline gives CDR1 SGHRS, CDR2 YFSETQ. The CDR3 runs 13 residues. The CDR3 coding sequence is TGCGCCAGCAGCCCGGTCGCCCCCTACGAGCAGTACTTC. This sequence encodes CASSPVAPYEQYF.

The chain uses TRBV28 and TRBJ1-2; a possible D gene is TRBD1 (6 bases). The CDR3 runs to 19 residues. The germline gives CDR1 MDHEN, CDR2 SYDVKM. The germline V and J ends were trimmed by 2 bases and 1 base, with 23 bases remaining between them. DNA for the CDR3: TGTGCCAGCAGTTTAATTATCCCTACGGACAGAAATGATAACTATGGCTACACCTTC. Translating it yields CASSLIIPTDRNDNYGYTF.

The chain combines TRBV11-3 with TRBJ2-3; D is unclear. The V end was cut by 1 base, the J end by 2 bases, with 10 bases between. From germline, CDR1 is SGHNT and CDR2 YENEEA. The CDR3 length is 15 residues. The CDR3 sequence: CASSLGLQVTDTQYF. The DNA of the CDR3 is TGTGCCAGCAGCTTAGGGTTGCAGGTCACAGATACGCAGTATTTT.

In regard to this clone: This may stem from a read error, because a much larger clone lies one nucleotide away. For the CDR3, the DNA is TGTGCCAGCGGCTTGTGGGACAGGTACAATCAGCCCCAGCATTTT. As protein: CASGLWDRYNQPQHF. This rearrangement joins TRBV5-6 to TRBJ1-5; 8 bases agree with TRBD1. This CDR3 contains 15 residues. Looked up from germline, CDR1 is SGHDT and CDR2 is YYEEEE.

This clone turned up a few times. V and J are TRBV11-3 and TRBJ2-3; the match to TRBD2 covers 8 bases. The CDR3 is made up of 15 amino acids. V shed 2 bases, J shed 5 bases, and the junction held 6 bases outside the gene matches. Germline V gene sequence: CDR1 SGHNT, CDR2 YENEEA. CDR3 amino acids: CASSLSGSGIDTQYF. The CDR3 DNA follows: TGTGCCAGCAGCTTAAGCGGGAGCGGTATAGATACGCAGTATTTT.

This chain links TRBV5-6 with TRBJ1-3, with D perhaps matching TRBD1 (6 bases). The CDR3 covers 15 residues. Per the germline V gene, CDR1 is SGHDT and CDR2 is YYEEEE. V dropped 4 bases and J dropped 2 bases, with 13 bases sitting between them. CDR3 region: CASSARGFTGNTIYF. The CDR3 bases are TGTGCCAGCAGCGCCAGGGGATTTACTGGAAACACCATATATTTT.

This clone was seen only once. The genes are TRBV11-3 and TRBJ2-1; 9 positions match TRBD2. CDR3 length equals 16 residues. V shed 2 bases and J 4 bases; nucleotides not matched to a gene: 6. The germline V gene encodes CDR1 SGHNT and CDR2 YENEEA. The CDR3 is CASSLSETSGYNEQFF. The CDR3 region has the DNA TGTGCCAGCAGCTTAAGCGAAACTAGCGGGTACAATGAGCAGTTCTTC.

This rearrangement joins TRBV5-1 to TRBJ2-7, with a tentative D call TRBD2 (6 bases). Germline CDR1 and CDR2: SGHRS and YFSETQ. The ends were cut back, 5 bases at V and 5 bases at J, with 17 bases in the middle. This CDR3 spans 14 amino acids. The CDR3 protein is CASRSGAFGHEQYF. CDR3 nucleotide sequence: TGCGCCAGCAGGTCGGGAGCCTTTGGGCACGAGCAGTACTTC. The full variable domain, in which reference TRBV5-1 and TRBJ2-7 provide the parts outside the CDR3, is KAGVTQTPRYLIKTRGQQVTLSCSPISGHRSVSWYQQTPGQGLQFLFEYFSETQRNKGNFPGRFSGRQFSNSRSEMNVSTLELGDSALYLCASRSGAFGHEQYFGPGTRLTVT.